This T cell receptor (beta chain) was captured by sequencing in a study of blood T cell repertoires in COVID-19. Assay used: immunoSEQ multiplex PCR; TCRdb lists only in-frame clones, some missing. The sample holds 330,000 or so clones, almost 90% seen once. The clonotype comes from a woman aged 25-40 years who had been exposed to COVID-19. Sequenced: PBMCs or T cells enriched from blood (not recorded which).

The CDR3 loop reads CATSRDSGGADTQYF. The CDR3 nucleotides read TGTGCCACCAGCAGAGATAGTGGGGGGGCAGATACGCAGTATTTT. The chain links TRBV15 to TRBJ2-3; 7 positions match TRBD2. Germline loops: CDR1 LNHNV, CDR2 YYDKDF (reference sequence). V lost 0 bases, J lost 4 bases, and 4 bases stayed unmatched. The CDR3 is made up of 15 amino acids.